This TCR beta chain was recovered during a study of cytomegalovirus exposure and HLA in healthy donors. Study at large: Roughly 180 million T cells yielded some 120 million unique TCR beta sequences in earlier analysis. Notes on the study in general: DRB1 showed the most TCR associations and HLA-C the fewest in a later analysis, as rates varied by HLA locus. The likely origin of a cluster of highly shared sequence variants was a sequencing artifact.

The study ran its PCR with 60 Vbeta and 13 Jbeta primers. Measured with immunoSEQ multiplex PCR; TCRdb has only the in-frame clones, and not every one. Recorded for this sample: just under 60,000 clones. Germline V CDR1 and CDR2: MDHEN, SYDVKM. The CDR3 spans 14 residues. V dropped 6 bases and J dropped 3 bases, with 14 bases sitting between them. Donors consisted of healthy bone marrow donors. Concerning this clone itself: What it recognizes is unknown.

The sequenced sample consisted of PBMCs. The chain links TRBV28 to TRBJ1-1, with a tentative D call TRBD1 (5 bases). The TCR was taken from a male donor in good health and CMV-seronegative. This CDR3 is CASSPGGKHTEAFF. CDR3 DNA: TGTGCCAGCAGCCCCGGGGGGAAGCACACTGAAGCTTTCTTT. The full variable domain, completed using reference TRBV28 and TRBJ1-1, is DVKVTQSSRYLVKRTGEKVFLECVQDMDHENMFWYRQDPGLGLRLIYFSYDVKMKEKGDIPEGYSVSREKKERFSLILESASTNQTSMYLCASSPGGKHTEAFFGQGTRLTVV.